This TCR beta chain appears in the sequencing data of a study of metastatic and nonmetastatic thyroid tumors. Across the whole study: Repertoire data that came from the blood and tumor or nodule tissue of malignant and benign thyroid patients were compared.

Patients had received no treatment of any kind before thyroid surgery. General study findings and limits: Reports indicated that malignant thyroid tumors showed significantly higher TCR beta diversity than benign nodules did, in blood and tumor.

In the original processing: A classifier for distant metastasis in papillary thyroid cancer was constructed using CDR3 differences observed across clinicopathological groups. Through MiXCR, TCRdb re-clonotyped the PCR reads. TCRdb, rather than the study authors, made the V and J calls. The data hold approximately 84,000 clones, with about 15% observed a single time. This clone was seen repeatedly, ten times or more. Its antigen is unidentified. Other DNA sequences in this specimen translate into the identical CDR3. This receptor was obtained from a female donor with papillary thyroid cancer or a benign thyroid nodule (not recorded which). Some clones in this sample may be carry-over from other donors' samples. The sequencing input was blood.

CDR3 residues: CASSRDRQETQYF. DNA for the CDR3: TGTGCCAGCAGCCGGGACAGGCAAGAGACCCAGTACTTC. The J gene is TRBJ2-5, the V gene TRBV7-2, with 8 bases aligning to TRBD1. Germline CDR1 and CDR2: SGHTA and FQGNSA. The CDR3 totals 13 residues. The trim removed 5 bases at V and 2 bases at J, leaving 1 base unmatched.